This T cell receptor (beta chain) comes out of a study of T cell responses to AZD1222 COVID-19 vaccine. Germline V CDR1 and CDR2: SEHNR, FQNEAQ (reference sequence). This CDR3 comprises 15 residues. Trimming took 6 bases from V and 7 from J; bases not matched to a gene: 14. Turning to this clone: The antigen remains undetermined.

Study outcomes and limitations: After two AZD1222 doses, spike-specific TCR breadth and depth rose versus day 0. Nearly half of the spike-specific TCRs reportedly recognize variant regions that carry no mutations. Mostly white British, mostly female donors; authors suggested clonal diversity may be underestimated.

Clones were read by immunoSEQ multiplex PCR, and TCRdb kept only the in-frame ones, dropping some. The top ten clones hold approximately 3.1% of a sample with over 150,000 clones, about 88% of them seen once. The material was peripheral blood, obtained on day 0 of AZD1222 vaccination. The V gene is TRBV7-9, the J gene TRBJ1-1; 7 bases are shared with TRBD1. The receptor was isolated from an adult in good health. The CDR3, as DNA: TGTGCCAGCAGGGGGTACAGGGGCTCTAGCGGTGAAGCTTTCTTT. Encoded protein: CASRGYRGSSGEAFF. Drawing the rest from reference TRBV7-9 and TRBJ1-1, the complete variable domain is DTGVSQNPRHKITKRGQNVTFRCDPISEHNRLYWYRQTLGQGPEFLTYFQNEAQLEKSRLLSDRFSAERPKGSFSTLEIQRTEQGDSAMYLCASRGYRGSSGEAFFGQGTRLTVV.